This T cell receptor beta chain was profiled in a study of shared clonotypes between healthy human individuals. In regard to this clone: Other nucleotide sequences in the sample specify the same CDR3.

Germline V gene lookup returns CDR1 SGHNT and CDR2 YYREEE (reference sequence). Between the trimmed V and J ends, which lost 0 bases and 3 bases, there was a span of 7 bases. CDR3 size: 14 residues. Clones were sequenced by immunoSEQ multiplex PCR, and TCRdb holds only the in-frame ones, with some missing. The table includes about 2.5 million clones, 85% to 95% detected once. In the CD4+ fraction, cells were divided into CD45RA+ naive and CD45RA-negative memory subsets. Sequencing was performed on naive CD4+ T cells from PBMCs. Subset meaning: CD45RA+ positively selected. The J gene is TRBJ1-5, the V gene TRBV5-4; tentatively, D is TRBD1 (6 bases). This TCR was sampled from a man younger than 35 in good health. Some clones in this sample may be carry-over from other donors' samples. In DNA form, the CDR3 reads TGTGCCAGCAGCTTGGGGGGGGCCAATCAGCCCCAGCATTTT. This sequence encodes CASSLGGANQPQHF.